This is a list of T cell receptor beta chains from one sample in a study of cytomegalovirus exposure and HLA in healthy donors. The method was immunoSEQ multiplex PCR; TCRdb's version includes in-frame clones alone and lacks a portion of them. The repertoire holds about 130,000 clones, with about 79% as singletons. Sample: PBMCs. The receptors originated from a female donor in good health and CMV-seropositive. CDR3s include the opening cysteine and the closing phenylalanine or tryptophan. The order of the fields is D gene, V gene, clone size, J gene, CDR3 protein, CDR3 DNA. D genes are given only for firm matches. The size field is filled for only some rows; it gives once, few, many or a size class.

>-|TRBV2|-|TRBJ1-1
CASRPTGGNTEAFF
TGTGCCAGCAGACCAACGGGTGGGAACACTGAAGCTTTCTTT
>TRBD1|TRBV5-1|-|TRBJ1-5
CASSLGTGGNQPQHF
TGCGCCAGCAGCTTGGGGACAGGGGGCAATCAGCCCCAGCATTTT
>-|TRBV7-6|-|TRBJ2-1
CASSLARQGFPYNEQFF
TGTGCCAGCAGCTTAGCCCGGCAGGGGTTCCCTTACAATGAGCAGTTCTTC
>TRBD2|TRBV30|-|TRBJ2-2
CAWRGAGGLTGELFF
TGTGCCTGGAGGGGCGCGGGGGGCCTTACCGGGGAGCTGTTTTTT
>-|TRBV11-2|-|TRBJ1-1
CASSPDFRRGPEAFF
TGTGCCAGCAGCCCAGACTTTCGCAGGGGTCCTGAAGCTTTCTTT
>-|TRBV7-2|-|TRBJ1-3
CASSLGRGTGNTIYF
TGTGCCAGCAGCTTAGGACGGGGGACCGGAAACACCATATATTTT
>TRBD1|TRBV6-5|once|TRBJ1-1
CASTGGLNTEAFF
TGTGCCAGCACAGGGGGCTTGAACACTGAAGCTTTCTTT
>-|TRBV28|-|TRBJ1-1
CASTGTQMNTEAFF
TGTGCCAGCACCGGGACACAAATGAACACTGAAGCTTTCTTT
>TRBD1|TRBV18|-|TRBJ1-5
CASSTNRGSNQPQHF
TGTGCCAGCTCAACTAACAGGGGTAGCAATCAGCCCCAGCATTTT
>TRBD1|TRBV2|few|TRBJ1-4
CASSEGTGGEGEKLFF
TGTGCCAGCAGTGAGGGGACAGGAGGGGAGGGTGAAAAACTGTTTTTT
>TRBD2|TRBV6-5|-|TRBJ2-7
CASNLAGAGGGEQYF
TGTGCCAGCAACCTAGCGGGAGCGGGTGGTGGCGAGCAGTACTTC
>TRBD2|TRBV5-1|-|TRBJ2-2
CASSSVLTSVNTGELFF
TGCGCCAGCAGCTCCGTGCTTACTAGCGTGAACACCGGGGAGCTGTTTTTT
>TRBD1|TRBV5-1|once|TRBJ2-5
CASGSGTGTFNTQETQYF
TGCGCCAGCGGTTCCGGGACAGGGACCTTTAACACCCAAGAGACCCAGTACTTC
>TRBD1|TRBV28|-|TRBJ2-7
CASSSHGDRGWYEQYF
TGTGCCAGCAGTTCCCATGGGGACAGGGGATGGTACGAACAGTACTTC
>TRBD2|TRBV4-1|-|TRBJ2-1
CASSQAGTSIYNEQFF
TGCGCCAGCAGCCAAGCCGGGACTAGCATTTACAATGAGCAGTTCTTC
>TRBD2|TRBV7-9|once|TRBJ2-3
CASSLAHGLAGTTDTQYF
TGTGCCAGCAGCTTAGCCCATGGACTAGCGGGGACCACAGATACGCAGTATTTT
>-|TRBV5-1|-|TRBJ1-5
CASSPEGRNQPQHF
TGCGCCAGCAGCCCCGAGGGTCGCAATCAGCCCCAGCATTTT
>-|TRBV27|-|TRBJ1-1
CASRTYTGYPTEAFF
TGTGCCAGCAGGACTTATACAGGGTATCCCACTGAAGCTTTCTTT
>TRBD1|TRBV5-1|-|TRBJ2-5
CASARDSQETQYF
TGCGCCAGTGCCCGGGACAGCCAAGAGACCCAGTACTTC
>-|TRBV29-1|-|TRBJ2-7
CSVDPTGGNYEQYF
TGCAGCGTTGACCCGACAGGCGGCAACTACGAGCAGTACTTC
>-|TRBV18|few|TRBJ2-5
CASFPGGKQETQYF
TGTGCCAGCTTCCCCGGGGGAAAGCAAGAGACCCAGTACTTC
>-|TRBV6-5|-|TRBJ1-2
CASSLEDDAGYTF
TGTGCCAGCAGCCTAGAAGACGATGCTGGCTACACCTTC
>-|TRBV28|-|TRBJ2-7
CASSPGQNYEQYF
TGTGCCAGCAGCCCCGGACAGAACTACGAGCAGTACTTC
>TRBD2|TRBV5-6|-|TRBJ2-1
CASSLGSGGALREQFF
TGTGCCAGCAGCTTGGGGAGCGGGGGGGCCCTCCGCGAGCAGTTCTTC
>-|TRBV6-6|few|TRBJ2-3
CASSSQGNTDTQYF
TGTGCCAGCAGTTCACAGGGTAACACAGATACGCAGTATTTT
>TRBD1|TRBV6-1|-|TRBJ1-2
CASSEGRGGSGTGYGYTF
TGTGCCAGCAGTGAAGGACGAGGCGGCTCCGGGACAGGCTATGGCTACACCTTC
>-|TRBV5-1|few|TRBJ2-7
CASSPGSFSSYEQYF
TGCGCCAGCAGCCCCGGGAGTTTTAGCTCCTACGAGCAGTACTTC
>TRBD1|TRBV2|-|TRBJ2-1
CASSGGLGQGNNEQFF
TGTGCCAGCAGTGGTGGGCTAGGACAGGGTAACAATGAGCAGTTCTTC
>TRBD1|TRBV2|-|TRBJ2-1
CASSGGRGWDEQFF
TGTGCCAGCAGTGGGGGCAGGGGGTGGGATGAGCAGTTCTTC
>-|TRBV6-6|-|TRBJ2-4
CASSYLREFDKNIQYF
TGTGCCAGCAGTTACTTACGGGAGTTTGACAAAAACATTCAGTACTTC
>-|TRBV5-4|-|TRBJ2-5
CASSGGTEGAKTQYF
TGTGCCAGCAGCGGGGGGACCGAGGGCGCAAAGACCCAGTACTTC
>TRBD1|TRBV11-1|few|TRBJ2-1
CASSLDRGRGQFF
TGTGCCAGCAGCCTTGACAGGGGGCGGGGGCAGTTCTTC
>-|TRBV11-2|-|TRBJ1-5
CASSLAAGQPQHF
TGTGCCAGCAGCTTAGCCGCAGGCCAGCCCCAGCATTTT
>TRBD2|TRBV5-4|-|TRBJ2-3
CASSWNSGGADTQYF
TGTGCCAGCAGCTGGAACAGCGGGGGGGCAGATACGCAGTATTTT
>TRBD2|TRBV7-9|-|TRBJ2-7
CASSGTSGLRAYEQYF
TGTGCCAGCAGCGGGACTAGCGGTCTTCGGGCCTACGAGCAGTACTTC
>TRBD1|TRBV5-6|-|TRBJ2-1
CASSMSPGTGDNEQFF
TGTGCCAGCAGCATGAGCCCCGGGACAGGGGACAATGAGCAGTTCTTC
>TRBD1|TRBV5-1|few|TRBJ1-1
CASSETGGAPNTEAFF
TGCGCCAGCAGCGAAACAGGGGGCGCCCCGAACACTGAAGCTTTCTTT
>TRBD1|TRBV6-5|once|TRBJ1-4
CASSHRGPDEKLFF
TGTGCCAGCAGCCACAGGGGGCCGGATGAAAAACTGTTTTTT
>-|TRBV5-6|-|TRBJ1-2
CASSPGTSTYRGYTF
TGTGCCAGCAGCCCTGGGACATCGACTTATCGTGGCTACACCTTC
>TRBD1|TRBV2|-|TRBJ1-2
CASRGQTYGYTF
TGTGCCAGCAGGGGACAGACCTATGGCTACACCTTC
>TRBD1|TRBV25-1|-|TRBJ2-5
CASTRQGPRETQYF
TGTGCCAGCACCCGACAGGGTCCCAGGGAGACCCAGTACTTC